Each of the 29 T cell receptor beta chains below was sequenced from the same sample in a study of blood T cell repertoires in COVID-19. Produced via immunoSEQ multiplex PCR; TCRdb's table is partial and in-frame only. The sample shows around 38,000 clones, about 90% of them seen only once. The sequenced material came from peripheral blood. The source is a man aged 60-69 years with COVID-19, enrolled during active disease.

This clone was counted a single time. The V call is TRBV4-2, the J call TRBJ1-6; tentatively, D is TRBD1 (6 bases). The V and J ends lost 0 bases and 4 bases respectively, with 10 bases between them. Germline V gives CDR1 LGHNA, CDR2 YNFKEQ. CDR3 length: 16 residues. The CDR3 region is CASSQESGQYNSPLHF. The CDR3 nucleotides are TGTGCCAGCAGCCAAGAGTCGGGACAATATAATTCACCCCTCCACTTT.

The J gene is TRBJ2-5, the V gene TRBV6-1; D is unresolved. Germline V gene lookup returns CDR1 MNHNS and CDR2 SASEGT. CDR3 length: 13 amino acids. Trimming removed 2 bases from V and 0 bases from J, with 4 bases in between. The CDR3 nucleotides are TGTGCCAGCAGTGAAATCAACCAAGAGACCCAGTACTTC. Protein product: CASSEINQETQYF.

V and J are TRBV7-9 and TRBJ2-1; possible D gene TRBD2, 5 bases. Germline V lookup: CDR1 SEHNR, CDR2 FQNEAQ (reference sequence). Trimming shortened V by 2 bases and J by 0 bases, and 8 bases separated the two germline ends. The CDR3 is 15 amino acids. The CDR3 coding sequence is TGTGCCAGCAGCTTACGAGGGAACTCCTACAATGAGCAGTTCTTC. This codes for CASSLRGNSYNEQFF.

The rearrangement uses TRBV20-1 and TRBJ1-4; the D gene is possibly TRBD1 (5 bases). V lost 3 bases, J lost 0 bases, and 14 bases lay in between. The CDR3 loop spans 16 amino acids. Germline CDR1 DFQATT, CDR2 SNEGSKA (reference sequence). The CDR3 DNA reads as TGCAGTGCTAGTCTGGGTAGGGGTACAACTAATGAAAAACTGTTTTTT. Its protein product is CSASLGRGTTNEKLFF.

The V and J genes are TRBV4-1 and TRBJ2-3; 9 nucleotides agree with TRBD2. The CDR3 spans 16 residues. Germline CDR1 reads MGHRA; CDR2 reads YSYEKL. V was pared by 2 bases and J by 4 bases, with 7 bases of the junction left unmatched. The CDR3 DNA reads TGCGCCAGCAGCCAACCGCGGGAGGGAAGGGCAGATACGCAGTATTTT. Translated, it gives CASSQPREGRADTQYF.

The chain carries TRBV19 and TRBJ2-5; 14 nucleotides match TRBD2. The V segment lost 5 bases and the J segment 5 bases; nucleotides outside the gene matches: 4. This CDR3 region has 15 residues. Germline V gives CDR1 LNHDA, CDR2 SQIVND (reference sequence). CDR3 amino acids: CASSARTSGRETQYF. CDR3 nucleotides: TGTGCCAGTAGTGCCCGGACTAGCGGGAGGGAGACCCAGTACTTC.

In its sample, this clone was seen a few times. V gene TRBV28 combines with J gene TRBJ1-5, with a possible D match to TRBD1 (6 bases). This CDR3 contains 15 residues. Trimming cost V 3 bases and J 5 bases, with 14 bases left between them. Looked up from germline, CDR1 is MDHEN and CDR2 is SYDVKM. The CDR3 DNA reads as TGTGCCAGCAGTTTTTTTCAGGGGATGCATCAGCCCCAGCATTTT. This codes for CASSFFQGMHQPQHF.

V gene TRBV12-5 combines with J gene TRBJ2-2; 8 bases line up with TRBD2. The CDR3 has 15 amino acids. With 7 bases clipped from V and 4 bases from J, the junction kept 8 bases outside the gene matches. Germline V gene lookup returns CDR1 LGHNT and CDR2 FRNRAP. As DNA, the CDR3 is TGTGCTAGTGCTGGCGGACTAGCAGTCACCGGGGAGCTGTTTTTT. Its translation is CASAGGLAVTGELFF.

The chain links TRBV5-1 to TRBJ1-4, with D possibly matching TRBD1 (5 bases). This CDR3 has 16 residues. Looked up from germline, CDR1 is SGHRS and CDR2 is YFSETQ. V lost 0 bases, J lost 5 bases, and 14 bases lay in between. The CDR3 DNA sequence: TGCGCCAGCAGCTTGGGAATCGACAGCGCAAATGAAAAACTGTTTTTT. It codes for CASSLGIDSANEKLFF.

The gene calls are TRBV5-1 and TRBJ1-2; 9 bases are shared with TRBD1. V dropped 4 bases and J dropped 8; count of bases not matched to a gene: 12. Germline CDR1 is SGHRS and CDR2 is YFSETQ. The CDR3 is 15 amino acids. The CDR3 DNA follows: TGCGCCAGCAGCCCTGGACAGGGGAGGGTGCAAGGCTACACCTTC. This translates into CASSPGQGRVQGYTF.

This chain uses TRBV6-5 with TRBJ2-1, with a tentative D call TRBD2 (5 bases). The V gene lost 4 bases and the J gene lost 4 bases, with 8 bases spanning the gap. CDR1 and CDR2 (germline): MNHEY, SVGAGI. This CDR3 has 13 amino acids. The CDR3 DNA sequence: TGTGCCAGCAGTTTACGGGGATACAATGAGCAGTTCTTC. Protein: CASSLRGYNEQFF.

The J gene is TRBJ1-1, the V gene TRBV28; possibly TRBD1 for D (6 bases). The V end lost 6 bases, the J end lost 7 bases, and 15 bases lay between the germline ends. CDR3 size: 13 residues. The V gene's germline CDR1 is MDHEN and CDR2 SYDVKM. The CDR3 coding sequence is TGTGCCAGCAGGACTCAGGGGCCGGATGAAGCTTTCTTT. Encoded protein: CASRTQGPDEAFF.

The gene calls are TRBV9 and TRBJ2-1; 7 positions match TRBD2. The germline V gene encodes CDR1 SGDLS and CDR2 YYNGEE. The V and J ends lost 1 base and 0 bases, in that order; junction bases with no gene match: 4. This CDR3 region has 16 residues. The CDR3 is CASSVSGGRSYNEQFF. The CDR3 DNA is TGTGCCAGCAGCGTATCGGGAGGCCGCTCCTACAATGAGCAGTTCTTC. Drawing the rest from reference TRBV9 and TRBJ2-1, the complete variable domain is DSGVTQTPKHLITATGQRVTLRCSPRSGDLSVYWYQQSLDQGLQFLIQYYNGEERAKGNILERFSAQQFPDLHSELNLSSLELGDSALYFCASSVSGGRSYNEQFFGPGTRLTVL.

V is TRBV15 and J is TRBJ1-5, with 11 bases fitting TRBD1. The junction had 5 bases not matched to a gene; V was cut back by 4 bases and J by 6 bases. The CDR3 has 15 residues. Germline CDR1 LNHNV, CDR2 YYDKDF (reference sequence). The CDR3 DNA reads TGTGCCACCAGCATGGACAGGGGGCCTTTTCAGCCCCAGCATTTT. Amino acid sequence: CATSMDRGPFQPQHF.

V usage is TRBV7-2 and J usage is TRBJ1-4; 9 bases line up with TRBD1. There are 14 residues in the CDR3. V dropped 6 bases and J dropped 8; count of bases not matched to a gene: 7. CDR1 is SGHTA, CDR2 FQGNSA, per germline. The CDR3, as DNA: TGTGCCAGCAGGGAGGGGACAGGGTCAGAAAAACTGTTTTTT. Protein sequence: CASREGTGSEKLFF.

The sample holds a few counts of this clone. The rearrangement uses TRBV6-6 and TRBJ1-2; a weak D match, TRBD1 (6 bases). V was trimmed by 4 bases and J by 2 bases, leaving 17 bases between them. The germline V gene has CDR1 MNHNY and CDR2 SVGAGI (reference sequence). This CDR3 has 16 residues. CDR3 amino acids: CASSFILGGTNYGYTF. The CDR3 DNA is TGTGCCAGCAGTTTCATACTAGGGGGAACCAACTATGGCTACACCTTC.

V is TRBV28 and J is TRBJ1-1; D uncertain. The V gene lost 4 bases and the J gene lost 5 bases, with 5 bases spanning the gap. CDR3 length: 11 residues. The germline CDR1 and CDR2 sequences are MDHEN and SYDVKM. DNA of the CDR3: TGTGCCAGCAGTTCTAGGACTGAAGCTTTCTTT. This gives the protein CASSSRTEAFF.

The count of this clone is one. The chain couples TRBV28 to TRBJ1-1, with TRBD1 identical over 7 bases. J gave up 14 bases and V 1 base, and 10 bases lay outside the gene matches. Germline V gene data show CDR1 as MDHEN and CDR2 as SYDVKM. The length of the CDR3 is 13 residues. CDR3 sequence reads: CASSLSPSLDRFF. The CDR3 DNA is TGTGCCAGCAGTTTATCCCCCTCTTTGGACAGGTTCTTT. The variable domain in full, completed from reference TRBV28 and TRBJ1-1, reads DVKVTQSSRYLVKRTGEKVFLECVQDMDHENMFWYRQDPGLGLRLIYFSYDVKMKEKGDIPEGYSVSREKKERFSLILESASTNQTSMYLCASSLSPSLDRFFGQGTRLTVV.

This rearrangement joins TRBV6-5 to TRBJ2-7, with D possibly being TRBD1 (5 bases). CDR1 and CDR2 from the germline V gene are MNHEY and SVGAGI. The CDR3 sequence is 15 residues long. V lost 0 bases to trimming and J lost 2 bases, with 11 bases between them. The DNA for the CDR3 is TGTGCCAGCAGTTACTCCTTAGACAGCCCCTACGAGCAGTACTTC. Translating gives CASSYSLDSPYEQYF.

V is TRBV29-1 and J is TRBJ2-5; D is possibly TRBD1 (6 bases). Germline CDR1 and CDR2: SQVTM and ANQGSEA. This CDR3 has 12 residues. V shed 3 bases and J shed 5 bases, with 10 bases lying between them. CDR3: CSVDRGGETQYF. Written as DNA, the CDR3 is TGCAGCGTTGACAGGGGTGGCGAGACCCAGTACTTC. Supplemented by reference TRBV29-1 and TRBJ2-5, the full variable domain reads SAVISQKPSRDICQRGTSLTIQCQVDSQVTMMFWYRQQPGQSLTLIATANQGSEATYESGFVIDKFPISRPNLTFSTLTVSNMSPEDSSIYLCSVDRGGETQYFGPGTRLLVL.

J is TRBJ1-2 and V is TRBV6-5; TRBD1 matches 8 bases. In germline, CDR1 is MNHEY, CDR2 SVGAGI. J gave up 2 bases and V 2 bases, and 4 bases lay outside the gene matches. This CDR3 contains 15 residues. Written as DNA, the CDR3 is TGTGCCAGCAGTTACCGCCGGACAGGGAACTATGGCTACACCTTC. Protein product: CASSYRRTGNYGYTF.

The chain employs TRBV18 and TRBJ1-2; 7 bases align to TRBD1. Germline lookup yields CDR1 KGHSH and CDR2 LQKENI. J gave up 6 bases and V 3 bases, and 7 bases lay outside the gene matches. This CDR3 spans 14 amino acids. The CDR3 DNA is TGTGCCAGCTCACCGACGGGGACAGCTGATGGCTACACCTTC. It codes for CASSPTGTADGYTF. Together with reference TRBV18 and TRBJ1-2, the CDR3 gives the full variable domain: NAGVMQNPRHLVRRRGQEARLRCSPMKGHSHVYWYRQLPEEGLKFMVYLQKENIIDESGMPKERFSAEFPKEGPSILRIQQVVRGDSAAYFCASSPTGTADGYTFGSGTRLTVV.

V and J are TRBV29-1 and TRBJ2-7; D remains unclear. This CDR3 has 16 amino acids. Germline V gene lookup returns CDR1 SQVTM and CDR2 ANQGSEA. V gave up 0 bases and J gave up 2 bases, with 17 bases separating them. CDR3 residues: CSVEELGTHLTYEQYF. The CDR3 nucleotides are TGCAGCGTTGAAGAGCTAGGCACTCACCTGACCTACGAGCAGTACTTC.

This clone was picked up one time. The chain is built from TRBV7-9 and TRBJ1-5; 11 bases line up with TRBD1. Germline CDR1 and CDR2: SEHNR and FQNEAQ (reference sequence). CDR3 length equals 15 residues. The J segment lost 10 bases and the V segment lost 3 bases, leaving 8 bases of the junction unmatched. Here the CDR3 reads CASSLAGQGATPQHF. CDR3 coding DNA: TGTGCCAGCAGCTTGGCCGGACAGGGGGCTACACCCCAGCATTTT.

This rearrangement joins TRBV21-1 to TRBJ2-3; TRBD2, as called in the table, went unchecked against the DNA. TRBV21-1 corresponds to a pseudogene. The CDR3 is made up of 16 amino acids. This CDR3 reads CASSDRAGGSTDTQYF. The CDR3 DNA follows: TGTGCCAGCAGCGACAGAGCGGGAGGGAGCACAGATACGCAGTATTTT.

This clone occurred once. This rearrangement joins TRBV19 to TRBJ2-7, with 8 bases matching TRBD1. Trimming removed 10 bases from V and 6 bases from J; junction bases left unmatched: 11. The CDR3 covers 13 residues. The germline V gene encodes CDR1 LNHDA and CDR2 SQIVND (reference sequence). The DNA for the CDR3 is TGTGCCACCCGGGGCAGGGGGCCCGGCGAGCAGTACTTC. As protein: CATRGRGPGEQYF.

A single count supports this clone. The chain couples TRBV29-1 to TRBJ1-1, with 8 positions matching TRBD1. Unmatched junction bases numbered 4, after V lost 6 bases and J lost 1 base. The CDR3 runs to 13 residues. In germline, CDR1 is SQVTM, CDR2 ANQGSEA. The CDR3, as DNA: TGCAGCGTACCGGGACAGGCGAACACTGAAGCTTTCTTT. This gives the protein CSVPGQANTEAFF.

This chain connects TRBV29-1 to TRBJ2-1; weak D call: TRBD2 (5 bases). V was clipped by 0 bases and J by 7 bases, with 16 bases between them. The CDR3 is 15 residues long. Germline lookup yields CDR1 SQVTM and CDR2 ANQGSEA. Here the CDR3 DNA reads TGCAGCGTTGAAGAACCCGGACTTCGAGGGAATGAGCAGTTCTTC. Its protein product is CSVEEPGLRGNEQFF.

The rearrangement uses TRBV5-1 and TRBJ1-4, with TRBD1 matching 7 bases. The CDR3 totals 14 residues. The V and J ends lost 5 bases and 4 bases, in that order; junction bases with no gene match: 5. Germline CDR1 and CDR2: SGHRS and YFSETQ. The CDR3 DNA reads TGCGCCAGCAGGCAAACAGGGGTTAATGAAAAACTGTTTTTT. Translating gives CASRQTGVNEKLFF.